Below, one T cell receptor beta chain is given with its context. This specimen belongs to a study of blood T cell repertoires in COVID-19. Study as a whole: In each case, the material was cDNA or gDNA derived from T cells, B-cell-depleted T cells, or PBMCs.

The CDR3 extends over 13 amino acids. CDR1 SEHNR and CDR2 FQNEAQ come from the germline V gene (reference sequence). J lost 7 bases, V lost 5 bases, and 2 bases had no gene match. Original processing notes: Amplifying reference gene primers gave estimates of nucleated cell counts. Method: immunoSEQ multiplex PCR; TCRdb's copy keeps in-frame clones and lacks some. The V and J calls and clone size were taken over from that table, and D and trimming were inferred from the DNA. The sample shows more than 85,000 clones, 84% of them seen only once. This receptor was obtained from a human donor in a cohort sampled during active COVID-19. Sequenced material: peripheral blood. The gene calls are TRBV7-9 and TRBJ1-4; 9 bases agree with TRBD1. For the CDR3, the DNA is TGTGCCAGCAGCGAACAGGGGGCTGAAAAACTGTTTTTT. It codes for CASSEQGAEKLFF.